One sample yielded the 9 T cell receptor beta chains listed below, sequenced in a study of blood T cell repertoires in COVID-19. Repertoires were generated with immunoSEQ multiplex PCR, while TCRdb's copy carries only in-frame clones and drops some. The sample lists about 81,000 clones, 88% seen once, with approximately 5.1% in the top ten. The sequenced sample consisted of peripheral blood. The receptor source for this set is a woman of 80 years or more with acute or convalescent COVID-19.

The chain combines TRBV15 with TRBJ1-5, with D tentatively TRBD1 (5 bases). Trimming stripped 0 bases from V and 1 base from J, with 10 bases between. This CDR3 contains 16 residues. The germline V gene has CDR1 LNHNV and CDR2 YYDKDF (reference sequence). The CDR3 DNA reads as TGTGCCACCAGCAGAGATCCGAACAGGAGCAATCAGCCCCAGCATTTT. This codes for CATSRDPNRSNQPQHF.

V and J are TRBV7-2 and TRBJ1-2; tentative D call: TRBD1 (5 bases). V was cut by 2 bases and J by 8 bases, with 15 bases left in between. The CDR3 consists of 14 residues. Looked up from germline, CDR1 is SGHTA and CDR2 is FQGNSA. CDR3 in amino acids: CASSLSQGTWGYTF. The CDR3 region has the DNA TGTGCCAGCAGCTTAAGTCAGGGAACGTGGGGCTACACCTTC.

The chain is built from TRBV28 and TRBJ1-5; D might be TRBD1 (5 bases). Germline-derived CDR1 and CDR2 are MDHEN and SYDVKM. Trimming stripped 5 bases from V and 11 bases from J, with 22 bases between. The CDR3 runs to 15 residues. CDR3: CASSVSGIGDEAQHF. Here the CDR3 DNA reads TGTGCCAGCAGTGTTTCAGGGATTGGGGATGAGGCCCAGCATTTT.

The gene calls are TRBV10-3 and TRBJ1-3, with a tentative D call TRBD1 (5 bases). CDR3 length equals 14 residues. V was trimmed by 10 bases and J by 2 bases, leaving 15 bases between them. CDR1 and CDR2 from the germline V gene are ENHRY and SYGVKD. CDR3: CASRQGGTGNTIYF. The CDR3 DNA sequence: TGTGCCAGCCGGCAGGGAGGTACTGGAAACACCATATATTTT.

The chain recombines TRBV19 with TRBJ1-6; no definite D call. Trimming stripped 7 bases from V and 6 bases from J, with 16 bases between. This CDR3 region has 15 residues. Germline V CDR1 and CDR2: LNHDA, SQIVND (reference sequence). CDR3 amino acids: CASTSHERSNSPLHF. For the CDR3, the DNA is TGTGCCAGTACCTCACATGAGAGGTCTAATTCACCCCTCCACTTT.

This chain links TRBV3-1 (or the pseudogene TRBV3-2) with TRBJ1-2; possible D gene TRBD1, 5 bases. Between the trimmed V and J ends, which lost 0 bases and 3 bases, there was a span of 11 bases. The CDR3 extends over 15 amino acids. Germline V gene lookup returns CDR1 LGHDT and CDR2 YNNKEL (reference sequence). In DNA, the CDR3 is TGTGCCAGCAGCCAAGATCGGGCAGGGCACTATGGCTACACCTTC. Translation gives CASSQDRAGHYGYTF.

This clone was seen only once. CDR3 amino acids: CASSLDKPLYEQYF. In nucleotides, the CDR3 is TGTGCCAGCAGCCTTGACAAACCCCTCTACGAGCAGTACTTC. The chain employs TRBV6-5 and TRBJ2-7; no clear D gene. Germline loops: CDR1 MNHEY, CDR2 SVGAGI. There are 14 residues in the CDR3. V was pared by 6 bases and J by 3 bases, with 15 bases between.

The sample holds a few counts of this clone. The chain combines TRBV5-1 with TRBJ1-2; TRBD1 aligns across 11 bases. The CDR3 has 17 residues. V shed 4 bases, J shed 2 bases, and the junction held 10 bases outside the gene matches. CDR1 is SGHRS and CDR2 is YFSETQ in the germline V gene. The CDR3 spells CASSPGTGGLKNYGYTF. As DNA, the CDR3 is TGCGCCAGCAGCCCCGGGACAGGGGGGCTCAAAAACTATGGCTACACCTTC.

CDR3 amino acids: CASRDTRSYEQYF. The CDR3 coding sequence is TGTGCCAGCCGGGACACTCGTTCCTACGAGCAGTACTTC. The gene calls are TRBV18 and TRBJ2-7, with D maybe TRBD1 (6 bases). Germline V gene data show CDR1 as KGHSH and CDR2 as LQKENI. The CDR3 covers 13 residues. V was cut by 8 bases and J by 1 base, with 12 bases left in between.